These 31 T cell receptor beta chains were sequenced from one sample in a study of human T cells and chemical hapten exposure. Unfractionated whole blood was the source from which total RNA was extracted. One entry per CDR3 protein, called by TCRdb with MiXCR from the 5' RACE reads. Among over 95,000 distinct CDR3 sequences listed, approximately 19% were seen once. These receptors were collected from a human donor in good health.

In this sample, this clonotype turned up a few times. This chain connects TRBV5-4 to TRBJ2-3; the D gene is possibly TRBD1 (6 bases). The CDR3 is 16 amino acids. V gave up 2 bases and J gave up 0 bases, with 13 bases separating them. Per germline, CDR1 SGHNT and CDR2 YYREEE (reference sequence). The CDR3 DNA sequence: TGTGCCAGCAGCTTACGCGAGACAGGTAGCACAGATACGCAGTATTTT. This translates into CASSLRETGSTDTQYF.

This sequence joins TRBV6-1 and TRBJ1-1, with a tentative D call TRBD1 (5 bases). The germline CDR1 and CDR2 sequences are MNHNS and SASEGT. The CDR3 loop spans 12 amino acids. V was trimmed by 7 bases and J by 6 bases, leaving 12 bases between them. The CDR3 nucleotides read TGTGCCAGCACCCAGAGACAGTCTGAAGCTTTCTTT. It specifies CASTQRQSEAFF.

This clonotype has just a few counts. The chain carries TRBV29-1 and TRBJ1-3; 7 bases agree with TRBD1. The CDR3 has 15 residues. The junction had 6 bases not matched to a gene; V was cut back by 4 bases and J by 0 bases. Germline CDR1 SQVTM, CDR2 ANQGSEA. For the CDR3, the DNA is TGCAGCGTTGCTCCGACAGGGAGCTCTGGAAACACCATATATTTT. Translated, it gives CSVAPTGSSGNTIYF.

This clonotype appeared a few times. The genes are TRBV28 and TRBJ2-3; 8 positions agree with TRBD2. Trimming took 10 bases from V and 4 from J; bases not matched to a gene: 13. The CDR3 extends over 15 amino acids. From germline, CDR1 is MDHEN and CDR2 SYDVKM. This CDR3 is CATLQLGLASDTQYF. The DNA for the CDR3 is TGTGCCACCTTACAGTTAGGACTAGCCTCAGATACGCAGTATTTT. Full variable domain (missing parts from reference TRBV28 and TRBJ2-3): DVKVTQSSRYLVKRTGEKVFLECVQDMDHENMFWYRQDPGLGLRLIYFSYDVKMKEKGDIPEGYSVSREKKERFSLILESASTNQTSMYLCATLQLGLASDTQYFGPGTRLTVL.

The rearrangement joins TRBV14 to TRBJ2-7; 8 bases are shared with TRBD1. Germline V gene data show CDR1 as SGHDN and CDR2 as FVKESK. The CDR3 extends over 15 amino acids. V shed 1 base and J 6 bases; nucleotides not matched to a gene: 8. The CDR3 DNA reads as TGTGCCAGCAGCCAAGTTGCAGGGGGCGTGCGCGAGCAGTACTTC. It is translated as CASSQVAGGVREQYF. Using reference TRBV14 and TRBJ2-7 for the parts outside the CDR3, the full variable domain is EAGVTQFPSHSVIEKGQTVTLRCDPISGHDNLYWYRRVMGKEIKFLLHFVKESKQDESGMPNNRFLAERTGGTYSTLKVQPAELEDSGVYFCASSQVAGGVREQYFGPGTRLTVT.

This rearrangement joins TRBV24-1 to TRBJ2-4; D not certain. This CDR3 has 12 amino acids. In germline, CDR1 is KGHDR, CDR2 SFDVKD. V was shortened by 4 bases and J by 5 bases, with 5 bases between the two germline ends. The DNA for the CDR3 is TGTGCCACCAGTGACCGCGAAAACATTCAGTACTTC. Protein sequence: CATSDRENIQYF.

The chain recombines TRBV20-1 with TRBJ2-3, with TRBD2 as a possible D gene (5 bases). The CDR3 consists of 16 residues. V lost 3 bases, J lost 2 bases, and 18 bases lay in between. CDR1 is DFQATT, CDR2 SNEGSKA, per germline (reference sequence). The CDR3 DNA reads TGCAGTGCTAGGTCCCTGTGGAGGCTGACCACAGATACGCAGTATTTT. Translating gives CSARSLWRLTTDTQYF.

The rearrangement links TRBV2 to TRBJ2-3; 9 bases line up with TRBD2. Trimming took 4 bases from V and 0 from J; bases not matched to a gene: 5. The CDR3 sequence is 16 residues long. Germline-derived CDR1 and CDR2 are SNHLY and FYNNEI. CDR3 coding DNA: TGTGCCAGCAGTGCTAGGGCGGGAGGGAGCACAGATACGCAGTATTTT. Encoded protein: CASSARAGGSTDTQYF.

This clonotype appeared a few times. J is TRBJ1-4 and V is TRBV5-1, with 7 bases aligning to TRBD1. J was trimmed by 3 bases and V by 1 base; bases with no gene match: 6. CDR3 length equals 16 residues. Germline CDR1 and CDR2: SGHRS and YFSETQ. CDR3 coding DNA: TGCGCCAGCAGCTTGAGGGGGCGCGGAGCTAATGAAAAACTGTTTTTT. It specifies CASSLRGRGANEKLFF.

The chain couples TRBV9 to TRBJ2-1; D possibly corresponds to TRBD1 (6 bases). The CDR3 sequence is 17 residues long. V was pared by 0 bases and J by 9 bases, with 22 bases between. In germline, CDR1 is SGDLS, CDR2 YYNGEE. The CDR3 sequence: CASSVGDLGALSREQFF. The CDR3 nucleotides are TGTGCCAGCAGCGTAGGTGACCTGGGGGCCCTCTCCCGTGAGCAGTTCTTC.

The chain joins TRBV20-1 to TRBJ1-2; D is uncertain. CDR3 length: 11 amino acids. The germline CDR1 and CDR2 sequences are DFQATT and SNEGSKA (reference sequence). Trimming took off 3 bases at V and 4 bases at J, with 6 bases between the two ends. CDR3 nucleotides: TGCAGTGCTAGGACCGGCTATGGCTACACCTTC. It is translated as CSARTGYGYTF.

This clonotype was observed at least ten times. The chain combines TRBV27 with TRBJ1-1, with D uncertain. This CDR3 has 13 amino acids. Trimming pared 2 bases from V and 7 bases from J, leaving 11 bases between. Germline loops: CDR1 MNHEY, CDR2 SMNVEV (reference sequence). Here the CDR3 reads CASSLKYGYEAFF. The CDR3 nucleotides read TGTGCCAGCAGTTTAAAATACGGATATGAAGCTTTCTTT.

V is TRBV9 and J is TRBJ2-2; a weak D match, TRBD1 (5 bases). The germline CDR1 and CDR2 sequences are SGDLS and YYNGEE. The V end was cut by 3 bases, the J end by 0 bases, with 9 bases between. CDR3 length: 15 amino acids. As DNA, the CDR3 is TGTGCCAGCAGCGCGGACACCACGAACACCGGGGAGCTGTTTTTT. Protein product: CASSADTTNTGELFF.

The V call is TRBV10-1, the J call TRBJ2-6, with 10 bases lining up with TRBD1. The germline gives CDR1 WNHNN, CDR2 SYGVQD (reference sequence). The CDR3 consists of 18 residues. Unmatched junction bases numbered 7, after V lost 4 bases and J lost 1 base. The CDR3 region is CASSGGTGDFSGANVLTF. The CDR3 DNA sequence: TGCGCCAGCAGTGGCGGGACAGGGGACTTTTCTGGGGCCAACGTCCTGACTTTC.

This clonotype was picked up a small number of times. As DNA, the CDR3 is TGTGCCAGCAGTTTATATGCCCTACCGGGACTAGCGGGAGGGCAAGTTTGGAATGAGCAGTTCTTC. This gives the protein CASSLYALPGLAGGQVWNEQFF. V gene TRBV27 combines with J gene TRBJ2-1, with 16 bases that match TRBD2. Germline V lookup: CDR1 MNHEY, CDR2 SMNVEV (reference sequence). J gave up 7 bases and V 1 base, and 19 bases lay outside the gene matches. This CDR3 contains 22 residues.

The rearrangement links TRBV5-5 to TRBJ1-2; perhaps TRBD1 as D (6 bases). This CDR3 spans 13 amino acids. V was clipped by 3 bases and J by 1 base, with 7 bases between them. From germline, CDR1 is SGHKS and CDR2 YYEKEE (reference sequence). The CDR3 coding sequence is TGTGCCAGCAGCTCAGGGGTTAACTATGGCTACACCTTC. Encoded protein: CASSSGVNYGYTF. Combining the CDR3 with reference TRBV5-5 and TRBJ1-2 gives the whole variable domain DAGVTQSPTHLIKTRGQQVTLRCSPISGHKSVSWYQQVLGQGPQFIFQYYEKEERGRGNFPDRFSARQFPNYSSELNVNALLLGDSALYLCASSSGVNYGYTFGSGTRLTVV.

This clonotype was found a few times. The chain has TRBV6-2 or TRBV6-3 and TRBJ2-3; D unclear. Trimming cost V 2 bases and J 6 bases, with 12 bases left between them. CDR1 and CDR2 (germline): MNHEY, SVGEGT. This CDR3 spans 14 amino acids. CDR3 region: CASSYAGSPDTQYF. For the CDR3, the DNA is TGTGCCAGCAGTTACGCCGGGTCCCCCGATACGCAGTATTTT.

The V and J genes are TRBV13 and TRBJ2-4; 7 positions match TRBD1. V shed 5 bases and J 7 bases; nucleotides not matched to a gene: 5. Germline V CDR1 and CDR2: PRHDT, FYEKMQ (reference sequence). This CDR3 comprises 13 residues. CDR3 sequence (DNA): TGTGCCAGCAGCCGAACAGGGGACAACATTCAGTACTTC. It specifies CASSRTGDNIQYF.

This chain joins TRBV5-1 and TRBJ2-3, with D maybe TRBD2 (6 bases). V dropped 0 bases and J dropped 3 bases, with 14 bases sitting between them. CDR1 and CDR2 from the germline V gene are SGHRS and YFSETQ. The CDR3 contains 16 residues. This CDR3 is CASSLETGVRTDTQYF. The CDR3 DNA sequence: TGCGCCAGCAGCTTGGAAACGGGAGTAAGAACAGATACGCAGTATTTT.

This clonotype has just a few counts. The chain uses TRBV12-3 or TRBV12-4 and TRBJ1-2; 8 bases fit TRBD1. CDR3 length: 14 residues. With 5 bases clipped from V and 3 bases from J, the junction kept 5 bases outside the gene matches. The CDR3 DNA reads TGTGCCAGCAGTCTAGGGACAGGCCACTATGGCTACACCTTC. This encodes CASSLGTGHYGYTF.

This clonotype has just a few counts. The rearrangement uses TRBV12-3 or TRBV12-4 and TRBJ1-1; 10 bases line up with TRBD1. After removal of 6 bases from V and 5 bases from J, the junction contained 9 bases not matched to a gene. This CDR3 contains 15 residues. The CDR3 loop is CASRPSTGGGTEAFF. The CDR3 nucleotides are TGTGCCAGCAGACCATCGACAGGGGGCGGGACTGAAGCTTTCTTT.

This clonotype was recorded a few times. The chain employs TRBV21-1 and TRBJ1-2. TRBV21-1 is listed as a pseudogene. CDR3 size: 15 residues. The CDR3 nucleotides are TGTGCCAGCACCGAACGCCAAAAGGTCCTGTATGGCTACACCTTC. Protein: CASTERQKVLYGYTF.

V and J are TRBV4-1 and TRBJ2-3; D possibly uses TRBD1 or TRBD2 (6 bases each). V was pared by 1 base and J by 1 base, with 18 bases between. The CDR3 loop spans 18 amino acids. Germline V gives CDR1 MGHRA, CDR2 YSYEKL. This chain's CDR3 is CASSQGDFGGLGTDTQYF. The DNA of the CDR3 is TGCGCCAGCAGCCAAGGGGACTTCGGGGGCCTGGGCACAGATACGCAGTATTTT.

The chain carries TRBV28 and TRBJ2-1, with 12 bases lining up with TRBD2. The J segment lost 0 bases and the V segment lost 5 bases, leaving 8 bases of the junction unmatched. Germline V lookup: CDR1 MDHEN, CDR2 SYDVKM. The CDR3 sequence is 18 residues long. CDR3 DNA: TGTGCCAGCAGTACGACTAGCGGGAGAGCCTTCTCCTACAATGAGCAGTTCTTC. As protein: CASSTTSGRAFSYNEQFF.

The genes are TRBV19 and TRBJ2-1; 8 bases map to TRBD2. From germline, CDR1 is LNHDA and CDR2 SQIVND (reference sequence). The length of the CDR3 is 13 residues. V dropped 10 bases and J dropped 6; count of bases not matched to a gene: 8. CDR3 protein: CAISGGTSNEQFF. As DNA, the CDR3 is TGTGCCATCAGCGGGGGAACAAGCAATGAGCAGTTCTTC.

This sequence joins TRBV27 and TRBJ2-4; no firm D call. CDR1 is MNHEY, CDR2 SMNVEV, per germline (reference sequence). V was shortened by 7 bases and J by 0 bases, with 10 bases between the two germline ends. The CDR3 covers 14 residues. For the CDR3, the DNA is TGTGCCAGCACCTCGTCTCTAGCCAAAAACATTCAGTACTTC. Translated, it gives CASTSSLAKNIQYF.

This clonotype has a handful of counts. The V and J genes are TRBV5-1 and TRBJ2-3, with a possible D match to TRBD2 (5 bases). In germline, CDR1 is SGHRS, CDR2 YFSETQ. The CDR3 totals 16 residues. Trimming pared 1 base from V and 3 bases from J, leaving 15 bases between. The DNA of the CDR3 is TGCGCCAGCAGCTTGAGAAGCGAGAGGAGGACAGATACGCAGTATTTT. It encodes CASSLRSERRTDTQYF.

This chain connects TRBV6-5 to TRBJ2-7, with TRBD1 matching 12 bases. The CDR3 totals 15 residues. Germline CDR1 and CDR2: MNHEY and SVGAGI. After removal of 6 bases from V and 6 bases from J, the junction contained 9 bases not matched to a gene. The CDR3 spells CASRYPGTGGGEQYF. CDR3 nucleotide sequence: TGTGCCAGCAGATACCCCGGGACAGGGGGCGGCGAGCAGTACTTC.

This clonotype has a handful of counts. The chain joins TRBV5-6 to TRBJ2-7; D may correspond to TRBD1 or TRBD2 (5 bases each). Trimming left V 4 bases short and J 0 bases short, with 17 bases between. Germline-derived CDR1 and CDR2 are SGHDT and YYEEEE. The CDR3 length is 16 residues. CDR3 amino acids: CASSPFWDESSYEQYF. As DNA, the CDR3 is TGTGCCAGCAGCCCCTTCTGGGACGAGAGCTCCTACGAGCAGTACTTC.

Only a few counts were recorded for this clonotype. The V gene is TRBV29-1, the J gene TRBJ2-5; the match to TRBD1 covers 7 bases. The CDR3 length is 15 residues. V lost 5 bases and J lost 2; bases outside the gene matches: 11. Germline V gene sequence: CDR1 SQVTM, CDR2 ANQGSEA. CDR3 sequence reads: CSVPTPGGWQETQYF. The CDR3 DNA is TGCAGCGTTCCCACTCCAGGGGGTTGGCAAGAGACCCAGTACTTC.

The gene calls are TRBV28 and TRBJ1-2; no definite D call. Germline-derived CDR1 and CDR2 are MDHEN and SYDVKM. The length of the CDR3 is 11 residues. V dropped 5 bases and J dropped 8 bases, with 9 bases sitting between them. For the CDR3, the DNA is TGTGCCAGCAGTCCCTCGGGGGGCTACACCTTC. Protein product: CASSPSGGYTF.